The source of this T cell receptor beta chain is a study of blood T cell repertoires in COVID-19. Background on the study: Samples representing acute and convalescent COVID-19 were sourced from the United States, Italy and Spain. Nucleic acid was either cDNA or gDNA, and it came from T cells, B-cell-depleted T cells, or PBMCs.

The CDR3 runs to 19 residues. Looked up from germline, CDR1 is KGHSH and CDR2 is LQKENI. The V gene end was trimmed by 3 bases and the J gene end by 0 bases; junction bases not matched to a gene: 8. Clones were sequenced by immunoSEQ multiplex PCR, and TCRdb holds only the in-frame ones, with some missing. Among roughly 100,000 clones listed, around nine tenths were seen once. The sequencing sample was made of peripheral blood. The sequence was collected from a man aged 45-65 years with active COVID-19. This rearrangement joins TRBV18 to TRBJ2-6, with 10 bases identical to TRBD1. CDR3 amino acids: CASSPNRDRGSSGANVLTF. In DNA, the CDR3 is TGTGCCAGCTCACCGAACCGGGACAGGGGCTCCTCTGGGGCCAACGTCCTGACTTTC.